The 10 T cell receptor beta chains given below trace back to one sample, sequenced in a study of T cell repertoires in ileal Crohn's disease. The time point is: neoterminal ileum biopsy at postoperative endoscopy, about 6 months after surgery. Only in-frame clones appear in the TCRdb table, and some are missing; sequencing was by immunoSEQ multiplex PCR. This table has around 3,700 clones, around 70% appearing once. Sequenced: ileal tissue. The receptors stem from an adult with Crohn's disease.

CDR3 loop: CASSHREAERTGELFF. The CDR3, as DNA: TGTGCCAGCAGCCACCGGGAGGCTGAACGGACCGGGGAGCTGTTTTTT. The chain combines TRBV5-4 with TRBJ2-2; 7 positions agree with TRBD2. Germline V gives CDR1 SGHNT, CDR2 YYREEE (reference sequence). The CDR3 is 16 amino acids. Unmatched junction bases numbered 11, after V lost 4 bases and J lost 5 bases.

V usage is TRBV6-1 and J usage is TRBJ1-6; D gene unclear. CDR3 length equals 13 residues. The ends were cut back, 2 bases at V and 7 bases at J, with 6 bases in the middle. Germline-derived CDR1 and CDR2 are MNHNS and SASEGT. This CDR3 reads CASSESRNSPLHF. The CDR3 bases are TGTGCCAGCAGTGAATCCCGGAATTCACCCCTCCACTTT.

CDR3 sequence (DNA): TGTGCCATCGGGGACCCCGGGACAGGAGACTACGAGCAGTACTTC. Translating it yields CAIGDPGTGDYEQYF. This chain connects TRBV10-3 to TRBJ2-7; 8 positions match TRBD1. The CDR3 is 15 residues long. Germline lookup yields CDR1 ENHRY and CDR2 SYGVKD. Unmatched junction bases numbered 12, after V lost 8 bases and J lost 3 bases.

The rearrangement joins TRBV5-6 to TRBJ2-7, with TRBD2 matching 11 bases. V shed 7 bases, J shed 7 bases, and the junction held 13 bases outside the gene matches. Germline values: CDR1 SGHDT, CDR2 YYEEEE. This CDR3 is built from 15 residues. The CDR3 nucleotides read TGTGCCAGCCAATTTCTAGCGGGAGGCCGTAGGGAGCAGTACTTC. Its protein product is CASQFLAGGRREQYF.

The chain joins TRBV6-5 to TRBJ2-1, with TRBD2 matching 7 bases. Trimming at V came to 2 bases and at J to 0 bases, leaving 1 base not matched to a gene. The CDR3 totals 15 residues. Germline-derived CDR1 and CDR2 are MNHEY and SVGAGI. Written as DNA, the CDR3 is TGTGCCAGCAGTTACACGGGGGGCTCCTACAATGAGCAGTTCTTC. Amino acid sequence: CASSYTGGSYNEQFF.

V usage is TRBV30 and J usage is TRBJ1-2, with D possibly TRBD1 on 6 matching bases. The ends were cut back, 2 bases at V and 6 bases at J, with 7 bases in the middle. CDR3 length: 11 residues. Germline CDR1 GTSNPN, CDR2 SVGIG (reference sequence). The CDR3, as DNA: TGTGCCTGGAGTCCAGGGGATGGCTACACCTTC. It specifies CAWSPGDGYTF. The full variable domain, rest sourced from reference TRBV30 and TRBJ1-2, is SQTIHQWPATLVQPVGSPLSLECTVEGTSNPNLYWYRQAAGRGLQLLFYSVGIGQISSEVPQNLSASRPQDRQFILSSKKLLLSDSGFYLCAWSPGDGYTFGSGTRLTVV.

The V gene is TRBV4-2, the J gene TRBJ1-2; the D gene is possibly TRBD1 (5 bases). V was clipped by 0 bases and J by 2 bases, with 10 bases between them. Germline CDR1 reads LGHNA; CDR2 reads YNFKEQ. The CDR3 loop spans 15 amino acids. CDR3 amino acids: CASSQDLEGNYGYTF. The CDR3 DNA follows: TGTGCCAGCAGCCAAGATCTGGAGGGGAACTATGGCTACACCTTC.

This chain links TRBV29-1 with TRBJ1-1; no definite D call. Trimming stripped 2 bases from V and 1 base from J, with 5 bases between. This CDR3 has 12 residues. Germline loops: CDR1 SQVTM, CDR2 ANQGSEA. CDR3 sequence (DNA): TGCAGCGTTGAACAGGCGAACACTGAAGCTTTCTTT. It specifies CSVEQANTEAFF.

DNA of the CDR3: TGTGCCAGCAGCGTTGGACTAGCGGGAGCCGGGGAGCTGTTTTTT. Translated: CASSVGLAGAGELFF. The chain combines TRBV5-4 with TRBJ2-2, with 13 bases that match TRBD2. The CDR3 sequence is 15 residues long. Germline CDR1 is SGHNT and CDR2 is YYREEE (reference sequence). V lost 4 bases, J lost 6 bases, and 3 bases stayed unmatched.

The chain employs TRBV18 and TRBJ2-1, with TRBD1 as a possible D gene (6 bases). Germline-derived CDR1 and CDR2 are KGHSH and LQKENI. The germline V and J ends were trimmed by 3 bases and 4 bases, with 19 bases remaining between them. The CDR3 has 17 amino acids. For the CDR3, the DNA is TGTGCCAGCTCACCTACGACAGGTCCCCGACCATACAATGAGCAGTTCTTC. The encoded protein is CASSPTTGPRPYNEQFF.